This section outlines one T cell receptor beta chain sequence together with its context. The antigen is unknown. Other DNA sequences in this specimen translate into the identical CDR3. This sample was included in a study of cytomegalovirus exposure and HLA in healthy donors. Points from the study as a whole: On later analysis, the bulk of CMV-associated TCR beta chains appeared to be HLA-restricted. When analyzed later, a missense DCLRE1C variant was found to be linked to TCR beta V- and J-gene trimming. Apart from CMV serostatus, no immune exposure information was available. Follow-up analysis seemed to connect common viral pathogens with several of the most significant clusters identified.

The PCR used 60 Vbeta and 13 Jbeta primers. The data were produced by immunoSEQ multiplex PCR, yet TCRdb's version contains in-frame clones alone and is incomplete. This sample has roughly 130,000 clones, with roughly 80% found just once. The CDR3 has 16 amino acids. Trimming took 3 bases from V and 2 from J; bases not matched to a gene: 9. From germline, CDR1 is SGHNT and CDR2 YYREEE (reference sequence). Sequenced input: PBMCs. This receptor was obtained from a boy aged 5-17 years in good health and CMV-seronegative. The rearrangement uses TRBV5-4 and TRBJ2-3; 7 positions match TRBD2. CDR3: CASSWEGATSTDTQYF. The CDR3 DNA follows: TGTGCCAGCAGCTGGGAGGGTGCCACCTCCACAGATACGCAGTATTTT. Full variable domain (outside the CDR3, taken from reference TRBV5-4 and TRBJ2-3): ETGVTQSPTHLIKTRGQQVTLRCSSQSGHNTVSWYQQALGQGPQFIFQYYREEENGRGNFPPRFSGLQFPNYSSELNVNALELDDSALYLCASSWEGATSTDTQYFGPGTRLTVL.